What follows is one TCR beta chain and its context. Its antigen is not identified. A single record per CDR3 protein comes from TCRdb applying MiXCR to the 5' RACE reads. The sample lists hundreds of thousands of distinct CDR3 sequences, less than 25% occurring once. The data stem from a study of identical twins. Study-wide findings and caveats: Twins shared beta out-of-frame sequences in excess, but this excess was weaker. In cord blood, abundant beta clonotypes had fewer insertions; memory showed no trend.

The CDR3 has 11 residues. V lost 3 bases and J lost 7; bases outside the gene matches: 2. The germline CDR1 and CDR2 sequences are SQVTM and ANQGSEA. This sample also belongs to another study, concerning T cells expressing NK-cell markers. That report adds: CD8+ T cells in over five donors included dominant NKG2C+ clonotypes at roughly 1.0-7.0%. Several donors' CD3+CD56-NKG2C+ cells were dominated by the same clonotypes.

Sample: PBMCs. This TCR derives from a woman aged 18-35 years in good health. The rearrangement uses TRBV29-1 and TRBJ1-2; TRBD1 matches at 7 bases. CDR3 sequence reads: CSVDSGGGYTF. The CDR3 nucleotides read TGCAGCGTTGATTCAGGGGGTGGCTACACCTTC.